The 27 T cell receptor beta chains presented below share a single source sample, sequenced in a study of blood T cell repertoires in COVID-19. TCRdb's table, derived via immunoSEQ multiplex PCR, lists solely in-frame clones and lacks some. Here the sample spans about 88,000 clones, roughly nine tenths being singletons. Sequenced input: peripheral blood. These receptor sequences come from a woman of 80 years or more with active COVID-19.

The chain links TRBV4-1 to TRBJ2-1; a possible D gene is TRBD2 (7 bases). The CDR3 loop spans 17 amino acids. The germline V gene encodes CDR1 MGHRA and CDR2 YSYEKL. Trimming shortened V by 1 base and J by 4 bases, and 17 bases separated the two germline ends. The CDR3: CASSQVPGRGPYNEQFF. The CDR3 DNA sequence: TGCGCCAGCAGCCAAGTGCCGGGGCGGGGGCCTTACAATGAGCAGTTCTTC.

The V gene is TRBV6-5, the J gene TRBJ1-2; TRBD1 aligns across 8 bases. Germline CDR1 reads MNHEY; CDR2 reads SVGAGI. This CDR3 contains 14 residues. J lost 7 bases, V lost 4 bases, and 8 bases had no gene match. CDR3 in DNA: TGTGCCAGCAGTTCACAGGGGGGGCATCGTGGCTACACCTTC. Translated: CASSSQGGHRGYTF.

J is TRBJ2-7 and V is TRBV10-1; no definite D call. CDR1 and CDR2 (germline): WNHNN, SYGVQD (reference sequence). This CDR3 is 10 amino acids long. Between the trimmed V and J ends, which lost 8 bases and 7 bases, there was a span of 9 bases. CDR3 nucleotides: TGCGCCAGCTATCGGCGGGAGCAGTACTTC. It specifies CASYRREQYF.

In this sample, this clone turned up a few times. This chain uses TRBV18 with TRBJ1-5; 7 bases map to TRBD1. Trimming at V came to 4 bases and at J to 5 bases, leaving 5 bases not matched to a gene. Germline CDR1 reads KGHSH; CDR2 reads LQKENI. The length of the CDR3 is 14 residues. CDR3 sequence (DNA): TGTGCCAGCTCACTTACAGGGGAGGATCAGCCCCAGCATTTT. Translation: CASSLTGEDQPQHF.

The rearrangement links TRBV24-1 to TRBJ2-3; 11 bases align to TRBD2. The CDR3 covers 18 residues. Germline V gene sequence: CDR1 KGHDR, CDR2 SFDVKD. The junction had 8 bases not matched to a gene; V was cut back by 4 bases and J by 0 bases. The CDR3 nucleotides read TGTGCCACCAGTGAACTCAAGACTAGCGGGACTAGCACAGATACGCAGTATTTT. Its protein product is CATSELKTSGTSTDTQYF.

The chain couples TRBV3-1 (or the pseudogene TRBV3-2) to TRBJ2-7; D unresolved. V was pared by 6 bases and J by 0 bases, with 12 bases between. Germline V gene sequence: CDR1 LGHDT, CDR2 YNNKEL (reference sequence). This CDR3 comprises 14 residues. CDR3 sequence reads: CASSPSLSSYEQYF. CDR3 coding DNA: TGTGCCAGCAGTCCATCATTGAGCTCCTACGAGCAGTACTTC.

V and J are TRBV20-1 and TRBJ1-1, with D uncertain. V shed 3 bases and J shed 4 bases, with 15 bases lying between them. The CDR3 consists of 14 residues. Germline CDR1 is DFQATT and CDR2 is SNEGSKA (reference sequence). CDR3 loop: CSASGGGSGTEAFF. The CDR3 region has the DNA TGCAGTGCTAGTGGCGGAGGGTCCGGCACTGAAGCTTTCTTT.

The rearrangement joins TRBV5-1 to TRBJ2-1; 11 bases agree with TRBD1. Per the germline V gene, CDR1 is SGHRS and CDR2 is YFSETQ. J lost 9 bases, V lost 4 bases, and 6 bases had no gene match. There are 14 residues in the CDR3. The CDR3 sequence: CASSDGQGAGEQFF. In DNA, the CDR3 is TGCGCCAGCAGCGATGGACAGGGGGCGGGTGAGCAGTTCTTC.

V is TRBV28 and J is TRBJ2-5; TRBD1 might be the D (6 bases). Trimming stripped 4 bases from V and 2 bases from J, with 11 bases between. CDR1 is MDHEN and CDR2 is SYDVKM in the germline V gene. The CDR3 consists of 14 residues. The CDR3 nucleotides are TGTGCCAGCAGTTCCGGGACACTACAAGAGACCCAGTACTTC. This sequence encodes CASSSGTLQETQYF.

This chain uses TRBV5-1 with TRBJ2-7; possibly TRBD2 for D (6 bases). The CDR3 is 14 residues long. Deletions cut 5 bases from V and 4 bases from J, with 16 bases between. The germline V gene has CDR1 SGHRS and CDR2 YFSETQ. The CDR3 protein is CASSVDAGRYEQYF. For the CDR3, the DNA is TGCGCCAGCAGTGTGGATGCAGGGAGGTACGAGCAGTACTTC.

This chain uses TRBV5-4 with TRBJ2-2; D is possibly TRBD2 (5 bases). The CDR3 is 13 amino acids. V was shortened by 4 bases and J by 5 bases, with 9 bases between the two germline ends. Germline CDR1 is SGHNT and CDR2 is YYREEE (reference sequence). CDR3 sequence (DNA): TGTGCCAGCAGCCCCCGCGGGACCGGGGAGCTGTTTTTT. This translates into CASSPRGTGELFF.

This clone has more than one count but fewer than ten. The chain combines TRBV7-8 with TRBJ2-2, with 13 bases that match TRBD2. Looked up from germline, CDR1 is SGHVS and CDR2 is FQNEAQ. Trimming cost V 4 bases and J 7 bases; bases outside gene matches: 3. The CDR3 length is 15 residues. CDR3 bases: TGTGCCAGCAGCTCGACTAGCGGGAGGATCGGGGAGCTGTTTTTT. Its protein product is CASSSTSGRIGELFF. Drawing the rest from reference TRBV7-8 and TRBJ2-2, the complete variable domain is GAGVSQSPRYKVAKRGQDVALRCDPISGHVSLFWYQQALGQGPEFLTYFQNEAQLDKSGLPSDRFFAERPEGSVSTLKIQRTQQEDSAVYLCASSSTSGRIGELFFGEGSRLTVL.

CDR3 loop: CASSKVYEETLNSPLHF. CDR3 sequence (DNA): TGTGCCAGCAGCAAAGTATATGAGGAAACCTTGAATTCACCCCTCCACTTT. This rearrangement joins TRBV21-1 to TRBJ1-6. TRBV21-1 is labeled a pseudogene. The CDR3 totals 17 residues.

The genes are TRBV5-1 and TRBJ1-6; D ambiguous. V dropped 0 bases and J dropped 8 bases, with 6 bases sitting between them. The germline V gene encodes CDR1 SGHRS and CDR2 YFSETQ. The CDR3 spans 13 residues. The CDR3 sequence is CASSLDRDSPLHF. The CDR3 bases are TGCGCCAGCAGCTTGGATAGAGATTCACCCCTCCACTTT.

A few counts support this clone. This chain joins TRBV19 and TRBJ2-1; 8 nucleotides agree with TRBD1. Germline CDR1 LNHDA, CDR2 SQIVND (reference sequence). Trimming took 0 bases from V and 15 from J; bases not matched to a gene: 10. This CDR3 comprises 14 residues. The CDR3: CASSIDSQGAPVFF. CDR3 nucleotides: TGTGCCAGTAGTATAGATAGCCAGGGGGCTCCTGTGTTCTTC.

The rearrangement links TRBV7-6 to TRBJ2-7, with 7 bases fitting TRBD2. Germline assignment: CDR1 SGHVS and CDR2 FNYEAQ. J was trimmed by 4 bases and V by 2 bases; bases with no gene match: 11. The CDR3 has 16 residues. DNA of the CDR3: TGTGCCAGCAGCTTAAATCGGCGGGAGAATGAATACGAGCAGTACTTC. Its protein is CASSLNRRENEYEQYF.

The V gene is TRBV10-3, the J gene TRBJ2-5, with D maybe TRBD2 (6 bases). Germline V gives CDR1 ENHRY, CDR2 SYGVKD. Trimming cost V 6 bases and J 2 bases, with 13 bases left between them. The CDR3 has 14 amino acids. The CDR3 nucleotides are TGTGCCATCAGGGGAGGCAGACGGCAAGAGACCCAGTACTTC. Translation gives CAIRGGRRQETQYF.

This clone was seen a single time. This chain joins TRBV19 and TRBJ2-1; 7 positions match TRBD2. CDR1 LNHDA and CDR2 SQIVND come from the germline V gene (reference sequence). The CDR3 has 15 amino acids. Trimming removed 6 bases from V and 3 bases from J; junction bases left unmatched: 8. In nucleotides, the CDR3 is TGTGCCAGTAGCAGATCGGCGGGAGTCTACAATGAGCAGTTCTTC. It yields the protein CASSRSAGVYNEQFF.

The chain has TRBV13 and TRBJ1-3; 8 bases fit TRBD1. This CDR3 is built from 18 residues. Losses at the gene ends were 6 bases for V and 0 bases for J; bases not matched to a gene: 13. Per the germline V gene, CDR1 is PRHDT and CDR2 is FYEKMQ (reference sequence). The CDR3 is CASRPAGTGDYSGNTIYF. For the CDR3, the DNA is TGTGCCAGCAGACCCGCGGGGACAGGAGACTACTCTGGAAACACCATATATTTT.

The chain is built from TRBV7-3 and TRBJ2-1, with D possibly matching TRBD1 (7 bases). V was pared by 5 bases and J by 9 bases, with 14 bases between. Germline V gives CDR1 SGHTA, CDR2 FQGTGA. This CDR3 has 13 residues. The CDR3 here is CASSPGGYGEQFF. The CDR3 DNA is TGTGCCAGCAGCCCAGGGGGGTACGGTGAGCAGTTCTTC.

V and J are TRBV7-2 and TRBJ2-5; a weak D match, TRBD2 (7 bases). The CDR3 consists of 16 residues. Germline assignment: CDR1 SGHTA and CDR2 FQGNSA. The V gene lost 2 bases and the J gene lost 5 bases, with 18 bases spanning the gap. The CDR3 spells CASSLLLGGPGETQYF. The CDR3 DNA reads TGTGCCAGCAGCTTACTCCTCGGGGGGCCGGGGGAGACCCAGTACTTC.

CDR3 bases: TGTGCCAGCAGCCCGACTGGGCGGGAGAGCAATGAGCAGTTCTTC. It specifies CASSPTGRESNEQFF. This rearrangement joins TRBV7-3 to TRBJ2-1; 7 bases match TRBD2. This CDR3 region has 15 residues. V lost 5 bases and J lost 6; bases outside the gene matches: 10. Per the germline V gene, CDR1 is SGHTA and CDR2 is FQGTGA. The entire variable domain, with the rest obtained from reference TRBV7-3 and TRBJ2-1, is as follows: GAGVSQTPSNKVTEKGKYVELRCDPISGHTALYWYRQSLGQGPEFLIYFQGTGAADDSGLPNDRFFAVRPEGSVSTLKIQRTERGDSAVYLCASSPTGRESNEQFFGPGTRLTVL.

This chain connects TRBV7-5 to TRBJ2-3; TRBD2 is taken as the D call from the table, unchecked against the DNA. TRBV7-5 is classified as a pseudogene. This CDR3 has 11 amino acids. In DNA, the CDR3 is TGTGTCAGAAGCTCGACAGATACGCAGTATTTT. It translates to CVRSSTDTQYF.

The V call is TRBV7-9, the J call TRBJ1-1; a possible D gene is TRBD1 (6 bases). Trimming left V 5 bases short and J 11 bases short, with 21 bases between. This CDR3 has 14 residues. CDR1 and CDR2 from the germline V gene are SEHNR and FQNEAQ (reference sequence). The CDR3: CASSHKGGGAKAFF. The CDR3 region has the DNA TGTGCCAGCAGCCACAAGGGGGGGGGTGCCAAGGCTTTCTTT.

This sequence joins TRBV25-1 and TRBJ1-4, with D possibly TRBD1 on 6 matching bases. Germline values: CDR1 MGHDK, CDR2 SYGVNS. This CDR3 has 15 residues. Between the trimmed V and J ends, which lost 4 bases and 0 bases, there was a span of 9 bases. The CDR3 nucleotides are TGTGCCAGCAGTGGCTCAGGGGCAACTAATGAAAAACTGTTTTTT. It encodes CASSGSGATNEKLFF.

DNA of the CDR3: TGTGCCAGCAGCTCCTCAGGGGCAGCTAACTATGGCTACACCTTC. The encoded protein is CASSSSGAANYGYTF. This chain joins TRBV27 and TRBJ1-2; TRBD1 is a possible D gene (6 bases). Germline V lookup: CDR1 MNHEY, CDR2 SMNVEV (reference sequence). V was pared by 6 bases and J by 0 bases, with 14 bases between. The CDR3 contains 15 residues.

The chain joins TRBV19 to TRBJ2-5; 13 nucleotides agree with TRBD2. The J segment lost 2 bases and the V segment lost 6 bases, leaving 9 bases of the junction unmatched. CDR1 and CDR2 from the germline V gene are LNHDA and SQIVND (reference sequence). The CDR3 has 17 residues. The CDR3 protein is CASSPGLAGREQETQYF. CDR3 bases: TGTGCCAGTAGCCCGGGACTAGCGGGAAGGGAACAAGAGACCCAGTACTTC.